Detailed here is one TCR beta chain. The table came from immunoSEQ multiplex PCR; TCRdb's copy has only in-frame clones and leaves some out. In the table there are tens of thousands of clones, roughly 91% of which are singletons. Germline lookup yields CDR1 SEHNR and CDR2 FQNEAQ (reference sequence). The CDR3 runs to 15 residues. Deletions cut 5 bases from V and 3 bases from J, with 14 bases between. The source of the sample is a study of blood T cell repertoires in COVID-19. Study in general: There were acute and convalescent COVID-19 samples, and they came from the United States, Italy and Spain.

V is TRBV7-9 and J is TRBJ1-5, with D perhaps TRBD1 (5 bases). Sequencing was carried out using peripheral blood. The TCR was taken from a woman aged 80 or older with active or convalescent COVID-19. As DNA, the CDR3 is TGTGCCAGCAGCCTGAGCACAGGATCCAATCAGCCCCAGCATTTT. This sequence encodes CASSLSTGSNQPQHF. The whole variable domain, filled in from reference TRBV7-9 and TRBJ1-5, reads DTGVSQNPRHKITKRGQNVTFRCDPISEHNRLYWYRQTLGQGPEFLTYFQNEAQLEKSRLLSDRFSAERPKGSFSTLEIQRTEQGDSAMYLCASSLSTGSNQPQHFGDGTRLSIL.